This T cell receptor beta chain was captured in a study of a mutant IDH1 vaccine in newly diagnosed glioma. Study as a whole: Earlier care involved radiotherapy, temozolomide, or both, and the majority received both.

The time point denotes: week 47, end of study. A single vaccine dose contained 300 ug of mutant IDH1 20-mer peptide, and topical imiquimod was used with it. This table comes from immunoSEQ multiplex PCR, and its TCRdb copy is limited to in-frame clones, with some not included. The data contain tens of thousands of clones, roughly four fifths of them singletons. The length of the CDR3 is 13 residues. CDR1 is MNHEY, CDR2 SVGAGI, per germline. The V gene end was trimmed by 6 bases and the J gene end by 2 bases; junction bases not matched to a gene: 2. A word on this clone: The antigen is not known.

Study-level results: Patients mounted vaccine-induced immune responses in 80% to 95% of cases.

The source is a woman aged 50 to 60 with glioma. The V gene is TRBV6-5, the J gene TRBJ2-3; 7 bases are a match to TRBD1. The starting material was PBMCs, obtained from a glioma patient whose treatment included an IDH1 peptide vaccine. DNA of the CDR3: TGTGCCAGCAGGACAGGGTTCACAGATACGCAGTATTTT. The encoded protein is CASRTGFTDTQYF.